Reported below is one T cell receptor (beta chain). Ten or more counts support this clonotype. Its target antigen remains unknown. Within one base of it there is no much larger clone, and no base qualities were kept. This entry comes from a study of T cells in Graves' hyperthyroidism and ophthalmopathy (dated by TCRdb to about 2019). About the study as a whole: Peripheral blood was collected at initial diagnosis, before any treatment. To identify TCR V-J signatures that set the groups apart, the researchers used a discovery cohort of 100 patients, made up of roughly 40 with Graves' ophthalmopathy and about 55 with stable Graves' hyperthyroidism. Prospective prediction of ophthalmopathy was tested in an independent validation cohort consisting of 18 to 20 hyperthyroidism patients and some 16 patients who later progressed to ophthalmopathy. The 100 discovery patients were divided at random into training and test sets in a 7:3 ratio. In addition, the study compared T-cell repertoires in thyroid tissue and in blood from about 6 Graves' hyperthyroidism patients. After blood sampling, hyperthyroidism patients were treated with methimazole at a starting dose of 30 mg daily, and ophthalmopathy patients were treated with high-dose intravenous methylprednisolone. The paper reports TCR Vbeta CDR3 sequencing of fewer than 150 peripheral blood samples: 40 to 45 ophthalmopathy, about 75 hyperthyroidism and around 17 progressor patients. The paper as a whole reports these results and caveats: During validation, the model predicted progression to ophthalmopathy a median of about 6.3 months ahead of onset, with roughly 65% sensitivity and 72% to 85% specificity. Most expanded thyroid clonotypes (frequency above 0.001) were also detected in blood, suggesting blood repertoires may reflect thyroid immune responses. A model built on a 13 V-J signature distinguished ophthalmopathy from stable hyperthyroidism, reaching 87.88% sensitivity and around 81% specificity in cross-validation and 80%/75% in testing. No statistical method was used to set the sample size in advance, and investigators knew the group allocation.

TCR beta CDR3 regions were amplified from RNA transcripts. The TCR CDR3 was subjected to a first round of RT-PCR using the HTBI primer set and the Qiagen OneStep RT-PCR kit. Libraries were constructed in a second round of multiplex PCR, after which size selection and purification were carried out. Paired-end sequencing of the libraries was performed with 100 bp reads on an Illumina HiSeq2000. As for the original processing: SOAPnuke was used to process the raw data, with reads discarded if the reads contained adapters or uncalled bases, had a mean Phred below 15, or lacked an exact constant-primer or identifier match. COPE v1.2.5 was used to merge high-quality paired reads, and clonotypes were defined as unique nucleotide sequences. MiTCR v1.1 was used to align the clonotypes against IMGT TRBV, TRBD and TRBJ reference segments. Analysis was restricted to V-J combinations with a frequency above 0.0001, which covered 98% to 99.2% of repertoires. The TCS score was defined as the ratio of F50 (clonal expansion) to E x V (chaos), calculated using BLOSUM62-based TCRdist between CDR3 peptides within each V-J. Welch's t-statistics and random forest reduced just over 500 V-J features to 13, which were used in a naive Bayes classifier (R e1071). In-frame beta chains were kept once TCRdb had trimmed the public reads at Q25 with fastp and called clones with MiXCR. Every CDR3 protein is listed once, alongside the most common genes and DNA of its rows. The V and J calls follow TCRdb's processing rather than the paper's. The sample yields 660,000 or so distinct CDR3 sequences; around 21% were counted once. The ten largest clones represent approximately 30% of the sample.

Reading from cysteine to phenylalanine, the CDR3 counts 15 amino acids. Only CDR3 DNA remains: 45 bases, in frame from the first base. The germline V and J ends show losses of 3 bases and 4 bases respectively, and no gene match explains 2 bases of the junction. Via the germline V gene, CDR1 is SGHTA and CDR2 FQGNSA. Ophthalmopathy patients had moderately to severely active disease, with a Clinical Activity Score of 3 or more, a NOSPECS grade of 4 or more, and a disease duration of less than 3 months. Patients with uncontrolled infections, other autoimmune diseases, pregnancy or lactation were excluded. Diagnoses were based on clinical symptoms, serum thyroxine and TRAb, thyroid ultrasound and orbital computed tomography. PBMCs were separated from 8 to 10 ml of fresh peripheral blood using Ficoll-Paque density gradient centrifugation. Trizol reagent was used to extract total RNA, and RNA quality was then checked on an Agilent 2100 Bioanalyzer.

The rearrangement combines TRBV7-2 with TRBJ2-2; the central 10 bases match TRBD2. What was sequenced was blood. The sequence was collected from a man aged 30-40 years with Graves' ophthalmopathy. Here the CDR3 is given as CASSLGLATTGELFF. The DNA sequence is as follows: TGTGCCAGCAGCTTGGGACTAGCGACCACCGGGGAGCTGTTTTTT.